This T cell receptor beta chain is from a study of blood T cell repertoires in COVID-19. For the study at large: From T cells, B-cell-depleted T cells, or PBMCs came the material, which was cDNA or gDNA.

Profiled with immunoSEQ multiplex PCR; TCRdb holds only in-frame clones, not every one. This table holds over 50,000 clones, over 75% found once. Trimming removed 1 base from V and 4 bases from J; junction bases left unmatched: 6. CDR1 and CDR2 from the germline V gene are SGHRS and YFSETQ. This CDR3 comprises 17 residues. The clonotype originates from a human donor in a cohort sampled during active COVID-19. Input material: peripheral blood. The V and J genes are TRBV5-1 and TRBJ2-2; 11 nucleotides agree with TRBD1. CDR3 sequence: CASSLIGQGASTGELFF. The CDR3 nucleotides read TGCGCCAGCAGCTTGATTGGACAGGGGGCGAGCACCGGGGAGCTGTTTTTT.